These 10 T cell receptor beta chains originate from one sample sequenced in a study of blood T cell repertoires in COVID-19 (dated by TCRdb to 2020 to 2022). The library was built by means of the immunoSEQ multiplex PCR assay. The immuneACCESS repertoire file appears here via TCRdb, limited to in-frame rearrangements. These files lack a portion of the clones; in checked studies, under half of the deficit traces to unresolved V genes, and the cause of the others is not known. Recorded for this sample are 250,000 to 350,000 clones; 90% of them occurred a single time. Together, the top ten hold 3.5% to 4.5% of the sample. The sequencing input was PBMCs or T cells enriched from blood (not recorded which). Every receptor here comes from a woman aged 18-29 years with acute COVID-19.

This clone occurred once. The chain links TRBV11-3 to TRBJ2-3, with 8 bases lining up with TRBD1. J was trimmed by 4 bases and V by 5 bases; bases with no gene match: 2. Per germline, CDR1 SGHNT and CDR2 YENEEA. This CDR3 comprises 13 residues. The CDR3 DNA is TGTGCCAGCAGCCAGACAGGGGCAGATACGCAGTATTTT. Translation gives CASSQTGADTQYF.

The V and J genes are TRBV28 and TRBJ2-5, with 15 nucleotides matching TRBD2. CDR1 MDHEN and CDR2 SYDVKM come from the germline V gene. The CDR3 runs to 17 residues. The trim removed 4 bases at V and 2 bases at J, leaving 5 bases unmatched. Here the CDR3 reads CASSSWGTSGRQETQYF. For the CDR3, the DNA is TGTGCCAGCAGTTCTTGGGGGACTAGCGGGAGGCAAGAGACCCAGTACTTC. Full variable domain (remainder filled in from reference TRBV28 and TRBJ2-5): DVKVTQSSRYLVKRTGEKVFLECVQDMDHENMFWYRQDPGLGLRLIYFSYDVKMKEKGDIPEGYSVSREKKERFSLILESASTNQTSMYLCASSSWGTSGRQETQYFGPGTRLLVL.

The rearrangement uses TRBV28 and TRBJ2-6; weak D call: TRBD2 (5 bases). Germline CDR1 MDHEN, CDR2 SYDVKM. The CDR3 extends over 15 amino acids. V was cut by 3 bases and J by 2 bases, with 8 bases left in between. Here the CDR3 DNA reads TGTGCCAGCAGTTTTCGGGGAGCTGGGGCCAACGTCCTGACTTTC. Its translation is CASSFRGAGANVLTF.

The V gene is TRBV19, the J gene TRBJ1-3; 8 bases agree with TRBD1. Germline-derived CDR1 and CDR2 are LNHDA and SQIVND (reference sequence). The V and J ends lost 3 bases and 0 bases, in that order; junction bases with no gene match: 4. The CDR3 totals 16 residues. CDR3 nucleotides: TGTGCCAGTAGTATCCTGGGACAGGCCTCTGGAAACACCATATATTTT. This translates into CASSILGQASGNTIYF.

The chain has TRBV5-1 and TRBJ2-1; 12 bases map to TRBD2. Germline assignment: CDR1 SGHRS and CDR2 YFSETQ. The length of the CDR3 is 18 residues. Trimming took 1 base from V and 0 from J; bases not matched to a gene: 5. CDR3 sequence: CASSLWASGRDSYNEQFF. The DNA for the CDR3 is TGCGCCAGCAGCTTGTGGGCTAGCGGGAGGGACTCCTACAATGAGCAGTTCTTC.

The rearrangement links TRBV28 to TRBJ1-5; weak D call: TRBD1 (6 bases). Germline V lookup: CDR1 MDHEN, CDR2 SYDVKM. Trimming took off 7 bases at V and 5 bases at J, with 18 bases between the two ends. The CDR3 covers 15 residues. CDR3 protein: CASTKLRGAYQPQHF. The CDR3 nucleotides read TGTGCCAGCACAAAGCTCCGGGGGGCCTATCAGCCCCAGCATTTT.

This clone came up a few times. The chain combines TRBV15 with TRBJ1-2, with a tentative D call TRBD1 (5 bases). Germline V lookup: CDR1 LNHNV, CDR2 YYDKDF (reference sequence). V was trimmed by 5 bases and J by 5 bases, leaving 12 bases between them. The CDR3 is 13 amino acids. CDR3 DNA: TGTGCCACCAGCGGGGCAGGGACTTATGGCTACACCTTC. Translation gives CATSGAGTYGYTF.

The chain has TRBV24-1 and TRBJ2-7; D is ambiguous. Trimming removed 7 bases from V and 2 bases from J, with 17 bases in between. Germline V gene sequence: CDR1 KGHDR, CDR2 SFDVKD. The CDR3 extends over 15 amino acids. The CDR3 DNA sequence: TGTGCCACCAGCACCCGGGTCCCGAGTCCCTACGAGCAGTACTTC. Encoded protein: CATSTRVPSPYEQYF.

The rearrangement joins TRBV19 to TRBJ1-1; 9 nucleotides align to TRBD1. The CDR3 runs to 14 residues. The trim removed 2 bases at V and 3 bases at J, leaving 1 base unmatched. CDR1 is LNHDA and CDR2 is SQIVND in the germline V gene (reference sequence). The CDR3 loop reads CASSIRQGDTEAFF. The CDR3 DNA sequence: TGTGCCAGTAGTATAAGACAGGGGGACACTGAAGCTTTCTTT.

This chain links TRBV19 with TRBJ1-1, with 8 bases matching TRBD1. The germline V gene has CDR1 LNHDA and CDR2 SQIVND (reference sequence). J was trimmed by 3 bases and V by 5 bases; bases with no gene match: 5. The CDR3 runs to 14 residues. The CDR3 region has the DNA TGTGCCAGTAGTCCGGACAGGGCAGACACTGAAGCTTTCTTT. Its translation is CASSPDRADTEAFF.